A single sample is the source of the 7 T cell receptor beta chains below, sequenced in a study of identical twins. TCRdb re-called the 5' RACE reads with MiXCR, one entry per CDR3 protein. The sample includes 300,000 to 400,000 distinct CDR3 sequences, 9% to 15% of them seen just once. The same sample was also used in a study of yellow fever vaccine responses in identical twins.

The specimen was CD8+ T cells sorted from blood. The receptors stem from a woman aged 18-35 years in good health.

The rearrangement uses TRBV2 and TRBJ1-5, with D maybe TRBD1 (6 bases). This CDR3 has 17 residues. Trimming took 3 bases from V and 0 from J, leaving 15 bases between them. Germline V CDR1 and CDR2: SNHLY, FYNNEI. The CDR3 sequence is CASSEDGQTYSNQPQHF. The CDR3, as DNA: TGTGCCAGCAGTGAGGACGGACAGACTTATAGCAATCAGCCCCAGCATTTT. Full variable domain (outside the CDR3, taken from reference TRBV2 and TRBJ1-5): EPEVTQTPSHQVTQMGQEVILRCVPISNHLYFYWYRQILGQKVEFLVSFYNNEISEKSEIFDDQFSVERPDGSNFTLKIRSTKLEDSAMYFCASSEDGQTYSNQPQHFGDGTRLSIL.

The V gene is TRBV2, the J gene TRBJ2-7; no clear D. V lost 3 bases and J lost 3, with 9 bases in between. Germline CDR1 reads SNHLY; CDR2 reads FYNNEI. This CDR3 spans 13 amino acids. CDR3 amino acids: CASSDELGYEQYF. The CDR3 DNA reads as TGTGCCAGCAGTGACGAGCTAGGCTACGAGCAGTACTTC.

This clonotype was counted between two and nine times. The rearrangement links TRBV6-1 to TRBJ1-2; 7 bases map to TRBD1. The CDR3 runs 13 residues. Germline CDR1 reads MNHNS; CDR2 reads SASEGT. With 6 bases clipped from V and 4 bases from J, the junction kept 5 bases outside the gene matches. This CDR3 reads CASSQTGVYGYTF. Here the CDR3 DNA reads TGTGCCAGCAGCCAAACAGGGGTCTATGGCTACACCTTC.

The rearrangement joins TRBV5-6 to TRBJ1-2; D gene unclear. The CDR3 sequence is 13 residues long. The germline gives CDR1 SGHDT, CDR2 YYEEEE. V lost 5 bases, J lost 6 bases, and 14 bases lay in between. CDR3 residues: CASSFGWADGYTF. As DNA, the CDR3 is TGTGCCAGCAGTTTTGGCTGGGCGGATGGCTACACCTTC.

The CDR3 sequence is CASSGQGASYEQYF. The CDR3 DNA reads TGTGCCAGCAGCGGACAGGGGGCCTCCTACGAGCAGTACTTC. The chain uses TRBV2 and TRBJ2-7; 11 positions match TRBD1. Germline CDR1 and CDR2: SNHLY and FYNNEI. The CDR3 totals 14 residues. With V trimmed by 6 bases and J by 0 bases, 1 base remained unmatched.

This clonotype came up many times. The chain is built from TRBV29-1 and TRBJ2-7; TRBD1 agrees at 7 bases. This CDR3 is built from 11 residues. Germline CDR1 SQVTM, CDR2 ANQGSEA. V trimming: 8 bases; J trimming: 4 bases; junction bases outside the gene matches: 5. The chain's CDR3 is CSITGVYEQYF. CDR3 DNA: TGCAGCATTACAGGGGTTTACGAGCAGTACTTC.

This clonotype was observed a few times. The gene calls are TRBV11-2 and TRBJ2-3; possible D gene TRBD2, 5 bases. The CDR3 extends over 14 amino acids. Germline V gene lookup returns CDR1 SGHAT and CDR2 FQNNGV. Trimming pared 4 bases from V and 4 bases from J, leaving 12 bases between. The CDR3 loop is CASSYLGGADTQYF. DNA of the CDR3: TGTGCCAGCAGCTATCTCGGAGGCGCAGATACGCAGTATTTT.